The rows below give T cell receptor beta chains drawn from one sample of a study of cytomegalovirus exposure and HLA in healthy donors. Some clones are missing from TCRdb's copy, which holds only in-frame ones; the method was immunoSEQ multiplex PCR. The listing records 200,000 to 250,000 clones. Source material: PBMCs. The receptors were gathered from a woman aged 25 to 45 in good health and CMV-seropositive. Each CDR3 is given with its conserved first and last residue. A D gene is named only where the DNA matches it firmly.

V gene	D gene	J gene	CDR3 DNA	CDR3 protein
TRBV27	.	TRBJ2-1	TGTGCCAGTACACAGGGAAATGAGCAGTTCTTC	CASTQGNEQFF
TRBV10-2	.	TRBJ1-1	TGCGCCAGCAGAAAGCCGGGACTTGAAGCTTTCTTT	CASRKPGLEAFF
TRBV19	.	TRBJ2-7	TGTGCCAGTAGTCCCCTAGACGGCTACGAGCAGTACTTC	CASSPLDGYEQYF
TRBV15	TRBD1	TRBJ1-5	TGTGCCACCAGCAGACCGCGACAGGGGAATCAGCCCCAGCATTTT	CATSRPRQGNQPQHF
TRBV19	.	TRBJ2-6	TGTGCCAGTAGTATCCAGGGTACAGGGGCCAACGTCCTGACTTTC	CASSIQGTGANVLTF
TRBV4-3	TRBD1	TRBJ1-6	TGCGCCAGCAGCCAAGATCAACAGGGGGATAATTCACCCCTCCACTTT	CASSQDQQGDNSPLHF
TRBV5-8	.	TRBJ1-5	TGTGCCAGCAGCTGGTACAGAGCCACAGGGTTCAATCAGCCCCAGCATTTT	CASSWYRATGFNQPQHF
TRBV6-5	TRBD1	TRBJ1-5	TGTGCCAGCAGTTTGGGACAGGGTAATCAGCCCCAGCATTTT	CASSLGQGNQPQHF
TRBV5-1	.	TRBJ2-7	TGCGCCAGCAGCTCTAGCGTAGGCTACGAGCAGTACTTC	CASSSSVGYEQYF
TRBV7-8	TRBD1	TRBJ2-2	TGTGCCAGCAGCTTAGTACAGGGGACCGGGGAGCTGTTTTTT	CASSLVQGTGELFF
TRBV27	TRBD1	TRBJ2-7	TGTGCCAGCAGTTTAGGAGGGACAGGAGCCTACGAGCAGTACTTC	CASSLGGTGAYEQYF
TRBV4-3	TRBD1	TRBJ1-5	TGCGCCAGCAGCCCCGACAGGGTATCGGGCAATCAGCCCCAGCATTTT	CASSPDRVSGNQPQHF
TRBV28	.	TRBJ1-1	TGTGCCAGCAGTGCAGGGGTGAACACTGAAGCTTTCTTT	CASSAGVNTEAFF
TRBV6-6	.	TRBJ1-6	TGTGCCAGCAGTCTACCTTATTCACCCCTCCACTTT	CASSLPYSPLHF
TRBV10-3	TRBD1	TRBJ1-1	TGTGCCATTTCGGGACAGGGTCCCACTGAAGCTTTCTTT	CAISGQGPTEAFF
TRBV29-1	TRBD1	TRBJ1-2	TGCAGCGTAAATCAGGGGGGCTATGGCTACACCTTC	CSVNQGGYGYTF
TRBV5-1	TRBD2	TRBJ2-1	TGCGCCAGCAGCTTGGGGGTAGCGGGAGGAACTGAGCAGTTCTTC	CASSLGVAGGTEQFF